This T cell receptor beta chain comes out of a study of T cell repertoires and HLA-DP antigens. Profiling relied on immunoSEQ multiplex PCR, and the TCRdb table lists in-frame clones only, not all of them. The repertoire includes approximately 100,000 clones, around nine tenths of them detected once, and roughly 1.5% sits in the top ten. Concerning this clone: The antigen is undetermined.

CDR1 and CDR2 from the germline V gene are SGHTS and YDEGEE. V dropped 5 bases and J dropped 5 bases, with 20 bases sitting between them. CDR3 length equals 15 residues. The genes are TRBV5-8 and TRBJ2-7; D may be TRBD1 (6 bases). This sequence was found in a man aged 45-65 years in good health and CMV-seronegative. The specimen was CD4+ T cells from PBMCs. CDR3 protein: CASSLLRDRSDEQYF. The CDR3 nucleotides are TGTGCCAGCAGTTTGTTGAGAGACAGGTCTGACGAGCAGTACTTC.